This T cell receptor (beta chain) was profiled in a study of blood T cell repertoires in COVID-19. Study as a whole: Whether acute or convalescent, the COVID-19 samples came from the United States, Italy and Spain. T cells, B-cell-depleted T cells, or PBMCs provided the cDNA or gDNA that served as material.

The CDR3 consists of 15 residues. The germline V gene has CDR1 SGDLS and CDR2 YYNGEE. V lost 0 bases, J lost 3 bases, and 5 bases stayed unmatched. How the authors handled the data: Researchers report that nucleated cell counts were estimated from reference gene primer amplification. Measured with immunoSEQ multiplex PCR; TCRdb has only the in-frame clones, and not every one. V, J and clone size derive from that table, while D and trimming were established from the DNA sequence. The sample has about 140,000 clones; about nine tenths are singletons. V gene TRBV9 combines with J gene TRBJ2-5; 7 nucleotides line up with TRBD2. Source material: peripheral blood. This receptor was obtained from a man aged 50 to 60 with active or convalescent COVID-19. CDR3 loop: CASSVVGGREETQYF. The CDR3 DNA is TGTGCCAGCAGCGTAGTTGGGGGGAGGGAAGAGACCCAGTACTTC.